Listed below are T cell receptor beta chains from one sample, sequenced in a study of control samples from healthy donors and cancer patients. Clones were read by immunoSEQ multiplex PCR, and TCRdb kept only the in-frame ones, dropping some. The table includes some 410,000 clones, more than 80% detected once. The sample taken for sequencing was PBMCs. Receptors were obtained from a man aged 40-50 years with head and neck cancer. The CDR3 runs from the conserved cysteine through the conserved F or W. The D gene is left open where the match is weak. Expanded clones are given a class, and other clones once, few, many or no size at all.

NA	TRBJ1-4	NA	TRBV28	CASSGAREHYEKLFF	TGTGCCAGCTCTGGGGCGCGGGAACACTATGAAAAACTGTTTTTT
NA	TRBJ1-2	TRBD1	TRBV6-6	CASSYSTGQGYGYTF	TGTGCCAGCAGTTACTCGACGGGACAGGGATATGGCTACACCTTC
once	TRBJ2-7	NA	TRBV30	CAFRPWTFSSYEQYF	TGTGCCTTTCGACCATGGACTTTCTCCTCCTACGAGCAGTACTTC
NA	TRBJ2-1	NA	TRBV19	CASSYEGRPSEQFF	TGTGCCAGTTCTTACGAGGGACGACCAAGTGAGCAGTTCTTC
NA	TRBJ2-7	TRBD1	TRBV10-1	CASSESLDRGEQYF	TGCGCCAGCAGTGAGTCGTTGGACAGGGGCGAGCAGTACTTC
NA	TRBJ2-5	NA	TRBV7-7	CASSVSAPGGLGQETQYF	TGTGCTAGCAGCGTTTCCGCCCCGGGGGGCCTAGGGCAAGAGACCCAGTACTTC
NA	TRBJ2-3	NA	TRBV21-1	CASSKGRPSTDTQYF	TGTGCCAGCAGCAAGGGCAGGCCCAGCACAGATACGCAGTATTTT
NA	TRBJ2-7	NA	TRBV29-1	CSVAQASYEQYF	TGCAGCGTTGCCCAGGCCTCCTACGAGCAGTACTTC
NA	TRBJ2-3	NA	TRBV27	CASSLRDPARDTQYF	TGTGCCAGCAGCCTCCGGGACCCGGCTCGGGATACGCAGTATTTT
NA	TRBJ2-2	NA	TRBV7-9	CASSHNLGELFF	TGTGCCAGCAGTCACAATCTGGGGGAGCTGTTTTTT
NA	TRBJ2-1	TRBD2	TRBV29-1	CSPTPPGTSVCNEQFF	TGCAGCCCTACTCCCCCCGGGACTAGCGTCTGCAATGAGCAGTTCTTC
NA	TRBJ2-7	TRBD2	TRBV28	CASSPGLARGYEQYF	TGTGCCAGCAGCCCCGGACTAGCGAGAGGGTACGAGCAGTACTTC
NA	TRBJ2-1	TRBD1	TRBV2	CASRPLGQGAYNEQFF	TGTGCCAGCAGGCCTTTGGGACAGGGCGCCTACAATGAGCAGTTCTTC
NA	TRBJ1-1	NA	TRBV7-8	CASSLASRTLAEAFF	TGTGCCAGCAGCTTAGCGAGCAGGACCTTAGCTGAAGCTTTCTTT
NA	TRBJ2-1	NA	TRBV10-3	CAISADSGPRLF	TGTGCCATCAGTGCGGACAGTGGTCCTCGGCTCTTC
NA	TRBJ2-1	TRBD2	TRBV27	CASNRLAETYNEQFF	TGTGCCAGCAACCGTCTAGCGGAGACCTACAATGAGCAGTTCTTC
NA	TRBJ2-3	TRBD2	TRBV19	CASSIVTTSGAISDTQYF	TGTGCCAGTAGTATAGTCACGACTAGCGGGGCCATATCAGATACGCAGTATTTT
NA	TRBJ2-1	TRBD2	TRBV6-4	CASSDSSGRWNEQFF	TGTGCCAGCAGTGACTCTAGCGGGAGATGGAATGAGCAGTTCTTC
NA	TRBJ2-7	NA	TRBV5-8	CASSFSNEQYF	TGTGCCAGCAGCTTTAGCAACGAGCAGTACTTC
NA	TRBJ1-6	TRBD1	TRBV7-2	CASSLVWGTVSYNSPLHF	TGTGCCAGCAGCTTAGTCTGGGGGACAGTCTCCTATAATTCACCCCTCCACTTT
NA	TRBJ2-7	TRBD1	TRBV5-1	CASSLAGTGGGTIYEQYF	TGCGCCAGCAGCTTAGCCGGGACAGGGGGCGGAACGATCTACGAGCAGTACTTC
NA	TRBJ2-5	NA	TRBV6-1	CASSDRETQYF	TGTGCCAGCAGTGATCGTGAGACCCAGTACTTC
NA	TRBJ1-2	TRBD1	TRBV28	CASSLDRTGHYTF	TGTGCCAGCAGCCTGGACAGGACGGGGCACTACACCTTC
NA	TRBJ2-1	TRBD1	TRBV27	CASSFAMIQGWNEQFF	TGTGCCAGCAGTTTTGCGATGATACAGGGGTGGAATGAGCAGTTCTTC
NA	TRBJ1-1	NA	TRBV5-1	CASSSGPPSENTEAFF	TGCGCCAGCAGCTCGGGACCCCCTTCGGAGAACACTGAAGCTTTCTTT
NA	TRBJ1-4	TRBD1	TRBV6-1	CASSEYRGRNEKLFF	TGTGCCAGCAGTGAGTACAGGGGCCGTAATGAAAAACTGTTTTTT
NA	TRBJ1-5	NA	TRBV9	CASSVGGSNQPQHF	TGTGCCAGCAGCGTAGGTGGCAGCAATCAGCCCCAGCATTTT
once	TRBJ2-3	NA	TRBV6-5	CASSYSRLADTQYF	TGTGCCAGCAGTTACTCGAGATTAGCTGATACGCAGTATTTT
once	TRBJ1-4	NA	TRBV5-6	CASSLVRDTRGEKLFF	TGTGCCAGCAGCTTGGTGAGGGACACCCGAGGCGAAAAACTGTTTTTT
NA	TRBJ2-1	NA	TRBV7-3	CASSLTSDNNEQFF	TGTGCCAGCAGCTTAACGTCAGATAACAATGAGCAGTTCTTC
NA	TRBJ2-1	NA	TRBV9	CASSVDSYYNEQFF	TGTGCCAGCAGCGTAGACAGTTATTACAATGAGCAGTTCTTC
once	TRBJ2-3	TRBD2	TRBV11-3	CASSLGGRTDTQYF	TGTGCCAGCAGCTTGGGCGGGAGAACGGATACGCAGTATTTT
NA	TRBJ2-7	NA	TRBV7-9	CASSSAYEQYF	TGTGCCAGCAGCTCTGCCTACGAGCAGTACTTC
NA	TRBJ1-1	NA	TRBV7-9	CASSPGRSNTEAFF	TGTGCCAGCAGCCCTGGACGGTCGAACACTGAAGCTTTCTTT
NA	TRBJ1-1	NA	TRBV6-5	CASSLHPISNTEAFF	TGTGCCAGCAGCCTCCATCCAATATCGAACACTGAAGCTTTCTTT
NA	TRBJ2-5	NA	TRBV2	CASKKGGQETQYF	TGTGCCAGCAAAAAGGGAGGCCAAGAGACCCAGTACTTC
NA	TRBJ2-7	TRBD1	TRBV4-3	CASSQVVQGTYEQYF	TGCGCCAGCAGCCAAGTAGTACAGGGGACCTACGAGCAGTACTTC
NA	TRBJ2-2	NA	TRBV24-1	CATSDFGQGNTGELFF	TGTGCCACCAGTGATTTTGGGCAGGGGAACACCGGGGAGCTGTTTTTT
NA	TRBJ2-5	NA	TRBV29-1	CSVRTLRGQETQYF	TGCAGCGTTCGCACACTTAGGGGACAAGAGACCCAGTACTTC
once	TRBJ2-7	TRBD1	TRBV7-9	CASSQDRGGLTIVEQYF	TGTGCCAGCAGCCAGGACAGGGGAGGGCTTACGATTGTAGAGCAGTACTTC
NA	TRBJ2-7	NA	TRBV6-5	CASTQGVAAHYEQYF	TGTGCCAGCACCCAAGGGGTAGCGGCTCACTACGAGCAGTACTTC
NA	TRBJ1-1	NA	TRBV11-1	CASTLRGGITEAFF	TGTGCCAGCACCCTAAGGGGGGGGATCACTGAAGCTTTCTTT
NA	TRBJ2-1	NA	TRBV12-3/TRBV12-4	CASSPEGEQFF	TGTGCCAGCAGTCCGGAGGGTGAGCAGTTCTTC
NA	TRBJ1-2	NA	TRBV10-2	CASGQGYGYTF	TGCGCCAGCGGCCAGGGATATGGCTACACCTTC
NA	TRBJ1-2	NA	TRBV7-8	CASSLSTGYGYTF	TGTGCCAGCAGCTTATCCACGGGCTATGGCTACACCTTC
few	TRBJ2-5	NA	TRBV5-1	CASSLVGQETQYF	TGCGCCAGCAGCTTGGTGGGGCAAGAGACCCAGTACTTC
once	TRBJ2-5	TRBD1	TRBV28	CASSPTGGAETQYF	TGTGCCAGCAGCCCTACAGGGGGCGCGGAGACCCAGTACTTC
once	TRBJ2-1	NA	TRBV30	CAWSYYTKEWDEQFF	TGTGCCTGGAGTTACTACACAAAAGAGTGGGATGAGCAGTTCTTC
NA	TRBJ1-5	NA	TRBV5-5	CASSLEKTGVGNQPQHF	TGTGCCAGCAGCTTGGAGAAGACAGGAGTTGGTAATCAGCCCCAGCATTTT
NA	TRBJ1-1	TRBD1	TRBV5-6	CASSLASRDRAF	TGTGCCAGCAGCTTGGCCTCTCGGGACAGGGCGTTT